This T cell receptor (beta chain) was identified in a study of cytomegalovirus exposure and HLA in healthy donors. Findings and limits, study-wide: Later on, analysis showed that most CMV-associated TCR beta chains appeared to be HLA-restricted. Among the sequence variants, a highly shared cluster was likely an artifact of sequencing. Prediction of most subjects' HLA-A and HLA-B alleles by TCR beta sequences was reportedly accurate.

This clone has only a few counts. The antigen is unknown. One junction end does not reproduce the germline sequence, and a read error may be involved. Germline V gives CDR1 SSHAT, CDR2 FNYEAQ (reference sequence). The CDR3 loop spans 14 amino acids. PCR employed 60 Vbeta and 13 Jbeta primers. Method: immunoSEQ multiplex PCR; TCRdb's copy keeps in-frame clones and lacks some. The sample holds some 190,000 clones, 70% to 80% seen once. The receptor comes from a young man in good health and CMV-seronegative. The rearrangement uses TRBV7-7 and TRBJ2-5, with D possibly TRBD1 on 6 matching bases. Sequences were obtained from PBMCs. The CDR3 reads CASSSDRGQETQYF. Written as DNA, the CDR3 is TGTGCTAGCAGCTCAGATAGGGGGCAAGAGACCCAGTACTTC.